Below are 20 T cell receptor beta chains sequenced from a single sample in a study of T cells after yellow fever vaccination (dated by TCRdb to between 2018 and 2020). Taken with the paper, the label for treatment or condition translates to: live attenuated yellow fever vaccine strain. Receptors were amplified or captured by 5' RACE. The data were produced on an Illumina HiSeq 2500. The public reads were reprocessed in TCRdb via fastp at Q25 and MiXCR, keeping in-frame beta chains. Records with the same CDR3 protein are collapsed into one entry carrying the most frequent genes and DNA. The sample includes nearly 550,000 distinct CDR3 sequences, with 19% observed a single time. About 13% of the sample lies in the top ten. Specimen: PBMCs, collected 15 days after the yellow fever booster vaccination. The receptor set was obtained from a man younger than 45 who received the YFV17D yellow fever vaccine.

This chain connects TRBV9 to TRBJ1-6; D is unresolved. V dropped 0 bases and J dropped 7 bases, with 11 bases sitting between them. Germline CDR1 reads SGDLS; CDR2 reads YYNGEE. This CDR3 is built from 15 residues. The CDR3 nucleotides are TGTGCCAGCAGCGTAGACGGGCAGGAGAATTCACCCCTCCACTTT. This translates into CASSVDGQENSPLHF.

In this sample, this clonotype turned up a few times. The chain combines TRBV6-5 with TRBJ1-3, with D uncertain. The germline V gene encodes CDR1 MNHEY and CDR2 SVGAGI. The V gene lost 0 bases and the J gene lost 1 base, with 10 bases spanning the gap. The CDR3 is 16 residues long. CDR3 DNA: TGTGCCAGCAGTTACTCGGAGCCACGATCTGGAAACACCATATATTTT. Protein: CASSYSEPRSGNTIYF.

The chain carries TRBV29-1 and TRBJ1-4, with 9 bases aligning to TRBD1. The junction had 5 bases not matched to a gene; V was cut back by 6 bases and J by 6 bases. CDR3 length: 13 residues. Germline-derived CDR1 and CDR2 are SQVTM and ANQGSEA. The CDR3 here is CSVKTGGDEKLFF. Written as DNA, the CDR3 is TGCAGCGTCAAGACAGGGGGTGATGAAAAACTGTTTTTT.

This clonotype has more than one count but fewer than ten. V is TRBV9 and J is TRBJ2-1; no definite D call. Trimming shortened V by 0 bases and J by 1 base, and 8 bases separated the two germline ends. This CDR3 comprises 15 residues. Germline V gene sequence: CDR1 SGDLS, CDR2 YYNGEE. The CDR3 region is CASSVDRFSYNEQFF. The CDR3 DNA reads TGTGCCAGCAGCGTAGATAGGTTTTCCTACAATGAGCAGTTCTTC.

This clonotype has only a few counts. The genes are TRBV25-1 and TRBJ1-1; the D is unclear. Germline values: CDR1 MGHDK, CDR2 SYGVNS. V was clipped by 8 bases and J by 2 bases, with 3 bases between them. The CDR3 sequence is 10 residues long. This CDR3 reads CASPNTEAFF. Written as DNA, the CDR3 is TGTGCCAGCCCTAACACTGAAGCTTTCTTT.

The rearrangement joins TRBV12-5 to TRBJ2-5, with a possible D match to TRBD1 (5 bases). The germline gives CDR1 LGHNT, CDR2 FRNRAP. The V end was cut by 3 bases, the J end by 3 bases, with 14 bases between. The CDR3 extends over 15 amino acids. CDR3 bases: TGTGCTAGTGGTTTCAGTACAGGAGTTAAAGAGACCCAGTACTTC. Its translation: CASGFSTGVKETQYF.

The chain recombines TRBV28 with TRBJ2-1, with 10 bases that match TRBD1. The CDR3 spans 15 residues. From germline, CDR1 is MDHEN and CDR2 SYDVKM. Unmatched junction bases numbered 9, after V lost 5 bases and J lost 8 bases. In nucleotides, the CDR3 is TGTGCCAGCAGTCCCCGGACAGGGGGAGGGTATGAGCAGTTCTTC. Protein sequence: CASSPRTGGGYEQFF.

There are a few counts of this clonotype. The V gene is TRBV3-1, the J gene TRBJ2-1, with 8 bases lining up with TRBD2. Germline V gene lookup returns CDR1 LGHDT and CDR2 YNNKEL (reference sequence). The CDR3 totals 15 residues. V shed 2 bases and J 6 bases; nucleotides not matched to a gene: 6. This chain's CDR3 is CASSQLAGTLNEQFF. The CDR3, as DNA: TGTGCCAGCAGCCAATTAGCGGGGACCCTCAATGAGCAGTTCTTC.

The rearrangement joins TRBV28 to TRBJ2-1; D gene ambiguous. The CDR3 is 12 amino acids. V was trimmed by 5 bases and J by 7 bases, leaving 9 bases between them. Germline V lookup: CDR1 MDHEN, CDR2 SYDVKM. The CDR3 reads CASSTTLNEQFF. CDR3 bases: TGTGCCAGCAGTACCACGTTAAATGAGCAGTTCTTC.

V usage is TRBV7-2 and J usage is TRBJ2-2; 7 bases are shared with TRBD2. The trim removed 2 bases at V and 5 bases at J, leaving 5 bases unmatched. This CDR3 comprises 15 residues. CDR1 and CDR2 (germline): SGHTA, FQGNSA. CDR3 residues: CASSLLFSGTGELFF. CDR3 nucleotides: TGTGCCAGCAGCTTATTGTTTAGCGGGACCGGGGAGCTGTTTTTT. The variable domain in full, completed from reference TRBV7-2 and TRBJ2-2, reads GAGVSQSPSNKVTEKGKDVELRCDPISGHTALYWYRQSLGQGLEFLIYFQGNSAPDKSGLPSDRFSAERTGGSVSTLTIQRTQQEDSAVYLCASSLLFSGTGELFFGEGSRLTVL.

In this sample, this clonotype turned up a few times. The CDR3 loop is CASSQEALAGFGEQFF. DNA for the CDR3: TGCGCCAGCAGCCAAGAGGCCCTAGCGGGGTTCGGCGAGCAGTTCTTC. The chain recombines TRBV4-3 with TRBJ2-1; 9 bases agree with TRBD2. Losses at the gene ends were 0 bases for V and 10 bases for J; bases not matched to a gene: 10. The CDR3 is 16 amino acids. Germline CDR1 reads LGHNA; CDR2 reads YSLEER.

The chain employs TRBV20-1 and TRBJ2-1; a weak D match, TRBD2 (6 bases). The V and J ends lost 3 bases and 4 bases respectively, with 13 bases between them. Germline V lookup: CDR1 DFQATT, CDR2 SNEGSKA (reference sequence). This CDR3 is 14 amino acids long. The CDR3 protein is CSARGGRAYNEQFF. CDR3 nucleotides: TGCAGTGCTAGGGGGGGACGCGCTTACAATGAGCAGTTCTTC.

This chain connects TRBV15 to TRBJ1-6; TRBD1 might be the D (6 bases). Between the trimmed V and J ends, which lost 3 bases and 7 bases, there was a span of 16 bases. CDR3 length: 16 amino acids. Germline CDR1 is LNHNV and CDR2 is YYDKDF (reference sequence). The CDR3 reads CATSSRDTSGNSPLHF. CDR3 DNA: TGTGCCACCAGCAGCCGGGACACCTCGGGAAATTCACCCCTCCACTTT.

This clonotype turned up a few times. The rearrangement links TRBV7-2 to TRBJ2-1; D not resolved. The V end was cut by 2 bases, the J end by 2 bases, with 10 bases between. Germline V gene sequence: CDR1 SGHTA, CDR2 FQGNSA. CDR3 length equals 15 residues. The CDR3 sequence: CASSLSGPTYNEQFF. The CDR3 nucleotides are TGTGCCAGCAGCTTATCAGGCCCTACCTACAATGAGCAGTTCTTC.

This clonotype showed up just a few times. The chain combines TRBV7-2 with TRBJ2-7, with D maybe TRBD2 (6 bases). The length of the CDR3 is 14 residues. V was cut by 1 base and J by 6 bases, with 13 bases left in between. In germline, CDR1 is SGHTA, CDR2 FQGNSA. CDR3 residues: CASSLGLGRSEQYF. The CDR3 DNA follows: TGTGCCAGCAGCTTAGGTCTAGGGAGGAGCGAGCAGTACTTC.

The V call is TRBV5-5, the J call TRBJ2-7; no definite D call. The germline V gene has CDR1 SGHKS and CDR2 YYEKEE (reference sequence). Trimming took 0 bases from V and 4 from J, leaving 11 bases between them. The CDR3 covers 14 residues. Here the CDR3 DNA reads TGTGCCAGCAGCTTGGTGGATGACGAATACGAGCAGTACTTC. This translates into CASSLVDDEYEQYF.

The chain combines TRBV7-9 with TRBJ2-1; a weak D match, TRBD1 (6 bases). The CDR3 consists of 15 residues. CDR1 and CDR2 (germline): SEHNR, FQNEAQ (reference sequence). V was cut by 2 bases and J by 2 bases, with 10 bases left in between. Written as DNA, the CDR3 is TGTGCCAGCAGCTTACGACAGGTGACCTACAATGAGCAGTTCTTC. Its protein product is CASSLRQVTYNEQFF.

The J gene is TRBJ1-1, the V gene TRBV18; no clear D gene. The CDR3 is made up of 15 amino acids. From germline, CDR1 is KGHSH and CDR2 LQKENI. V lost 0 bases and J 4 bases, leaving 12 bases between the germline ends. The CDR3 is CASSPPSPFSTEAFF. CDR3 coding DNA: TGTGCCAGCTCACCACCGAGTCCGTTTAGCACTGAAGCTTTCTTT.

The rearrangement uses TRBV25-1 and TRBJ2-7; 8 bases are shared with TRBD1. The CDR3 is 15 residues long. The trim removed 1 base at V and 3 bases at J, leaving 5 bases unmatched. Germline V gene data show CDR1 as MGHDK and CDR2 as SYGVNS. The CDR3 here is CASSELGQASYEQYF. The CDR3 DNA sequence: TGTGCCAGCAGTGAATTGGGACAGGCGAGCTACGAGCAGTACTTC.

This chain uses TRBV7-6 with TRBJ2-7; TRBD1 aligns across 7 bases. Germline values: CDR1 SGHVS, CDR2 FNYEAQ. This CDR3 is built from 13 residues. Trimming cost V 5 bases and J 7 bases; bases outside gene matches: 8. Here the CDR3 reads CASSHGTVGEQYF. CDR3 DNA sequence: TGTGCCAGCAGCCACGGGACAGTCGGTGAGCAGTACTTC.